The sequence of this T cell receptor beta chain was determined in a study of blood T cell repertoires in COVID-19. Overall study: Material from acute and convalescent COVID-19 was sourced from the United States, Italy and Spain.

Assay: immunoSEQ multiplex PCR; the TCRdb copy retains only in-frame clones and omits some. The data hold some 360,000 clones, with more than 70% observed a single time. No more than 2 weeks before study entry, exposed participants had met a case of COVID-19. This CDR3 is 14 amino acids long. V lost 2 bases, J lost 5 bases, and 5 bases stayed unmatched. Germline loops: CDR1 KGHSH, CDR2 LQKENI. The rearrangement links TRBV18 to TRBJ2-7, with 8 bases fitting TRBD1. The TCR originated in a woman aged 25 to 45 who had been exposed to COVID-19. The sequenced material came from PBMCs or T cells enriched from blood (not recorded which). The CDR3 is CASSPGQGWDEQYF. CDR3 nucleotides: TGTGCCAGCTCACCAGGACAGGGATGGGACGAGCAGTACTTC.